The source of this TCR beta chain is a study of cytomegalovirus exposure and HLA in healthy donors. The germline V gene encodes CDR1 LNHDA and CDR2 SQIVND (reference sequence). The germline V and J ends were trimmed by 7 bases and 5 bases, with 17 bases remaining between them. The CDR3 is made up of 15 amino acids. Primers included in the PCR were 60 Vbeta and 13 Jbeta primers. Assay used: immunoSEQ multiplex PCR; TCRdb lists only in-frame clones, some missing. The sample shows about 160,000 clones, about 76% of them seen only once. Sequenced material: PBMCs. This receptor was obtained from a male donor in good health and CMV-seropositive. This chain links TRBV19 with TRBJ1-4; D not resolved. The CDR3 bases are TGTGCCAGTATCAAAACGGACGGAGGAAATGAAAAACTGTTTTTT. Translating gives CASIKTDGGNEKLFF.